A selection of T cell receptor beta chains follows, all from one sample in a study of blood T cell repertoires in COVID-19. Profiling relied on immunoSEQ multiplex PCR, and the TCRdb table lists in-frame clones only, not all of them. This sample yields 210,000 or so clones, of which just over 85% are seen a single time; about 4.1% belongs to the top ten. Material for sequencing was peripheral blood. These receptor sequences come from a man between 45 and 60 years old with acute or convalescent COVID-19. CDR3s include the opening cysteine and the closing phenylalanine or tryptophan. D genes are given only for firm matches. Clone size appears in some rows only: once, few, many, or a class for an expanded clone.

TRBJ1-4	TRBV7-6	TRBD1	.	TGTGCCAGCAGCTTCGGCCAACCGGGACAGTTAAATGAAAAACTGTTTTTT	CASSFGQPGQLNEKLFF
TRBJ2-7	TRBV3-1/TRBV3-2	.	.	TGTGCCAGCAGCCAAGGGACAGATGGGCCCTACGAGCAGTACTTC	CASSQGTDGPYEQYF
TRBJ2-7	TRBV27	.	once	TGTGCCAGCAGTTTTATGGGGCCATACGAGCAGTACTTC	CASSFMGPYEQYF
TRBJ1-4	TRBV15	.	.	TGTGCCACCAGCAGAGATGGGGGGGCGAATGAGAGGGTGTTTTTT	CATSRDGGANERVFF
TRBJ2-1	TRBV9	TRBD2	.	TGTGCCAGCAGCCGGCCCCAAGGACTAGCGTTACACAATGAGCAGTTCTTC	CASSRPQGLALHNEQFF
TRBJ1-6	TRBV27	.	.	TGTGCCAGCAGACCATGGGCAGGGCGCTCCTATAATTCACCCCTCCACTTT	CASRPWAGRSYNSPLHF
TRBJ1-2	TRBV5-4	TRBD1	.	TGTGCCAGCAGCCGAGGGACAGACTCTAACTATGGCTACACCTTC	CASSRGTDSNYGYTF
TRBJ1-2	TRBV5-6	TRBD1	.	TGTGCCAGCAGCTTGGGGGGACAGGGGAACTATGGCTACACCTTC	CASSLGGQGNYGYTF
TRBJ1-2	TRBV6-2/TRBV6-3	TRBD1	few	TGTGCCAGCAGTTACGACAGGGACTATGGCTACACCTTC	CASSYDRDYGYTF
TRBJ1-2	TRBV7-8	.	.	TGTGCCAGCAGCTCCTCCCGACAGAACTATGGCTACACCTTC	CASSSSRQNYGYTF
TRBJ2-1	TRBV5-1	.	.	TGCGCCAGCAGCCCCCGGGGGGCCCCCATCCTAGGGGAGCAGTTCTTC	CASSPRGAPILGEQFF
TRBJ2-3	TRBV5-4	TRBD2	.	TGTGCCAGCAGCCAACTAGCGGGGCGAGGCGCAGATACGCAGTATTTT	CASSQLAGRGADTQYF
TRBJ2-3	TRBV6-5	.	.	TGTGCCAGCGGGGCCTCCACAGATACGCAGTATTTT	CASGASTDTQYF
TRBJ1-2	TRBV14	.	.	TGTGCCAGCAGCAACCGTAGAACCTCTGGCTACACCTTC	CASSNRRTSGYTF
TRBJ1-5	TRBV19	.	.	TGTGCCAGTAGTAAGGGGACAAAAAATCAGCCCCAGCATTTT	CASSKGTKNQPQHF
TRBJ1-1	TRBV18	TRBD1	.	TGTGCCAGCTCACCTAATCCTAACAGGGGCGACACTGAAGCTTTCTTT	CASSPNPNRGDTEAFF
TRBJ1-2	TRBV6-5	TRBD1	.	TGTGCCGCCGCGGGACAGGGAGGCGAGTTACATGGCTACACCTTC	CAAAGQGGELHGYTF
TRBJ2-7	TRBV19	TRBD1	.	TGTGCCACTCACCTGGGACAGGGTCCGGGGGAGCAGTACTTC	CATHLGQGPGEQYF
TRBJ2-5	TRBV27	TRBD1	.	TGTGCCAGCAGTGGGACAGGGGGCTTGAAGACCCAGTACTTC	CASSGTGGLKTQYF
TRBJ1-1	TRBV5-1	.	.	TGCGCCAGCAGCTTAGATTTCGGGAACACTGAAGCTTTCTTT	CASSLDFGNTEAFF
TRBJ2-1	TRBV5-6	TRBD2	.	TGTGCCAGCAGATTTTTCCCTTCCGGGACTAGCGGGGGCAATGAGCAGTTCTTC	CASRFFPSGTSGGNEQFF
TRBJ1-1	TRBV6-5	TRBD1	.	TGTGCCAGCATGCGACAGGGGGGCAACGCTGAAGCTTTCTTT	CASMRQGGNAEAFF
TRBJ2-2	TRBV27	.	.	TGTGCCAGCAGTCTGAGTCGGAACACCGGGGAGCTGTTTTTT	CASSLSRNTGELFF
TRBJ2-6	TRBV7-8	.	.	TGTGCCAGCAGCCCTCCACGGTCTGGGGCCAACGTCCTGACTTTC	CASSPPRSGANVLTF
TRBJ2-7	TRBV7-3	TRBD1	.	TGTGCCAGCAGCTGGCGACAGGGCTACGAGCAGTACTTC	CASSWRQGYEQYF
TRBJ1-1	TRBV3-1/TRBV3-2	TRBD1	.	TGTGCCAGCAAGATGGGGACAGGGACGAACACTGAAGCTTTCTTT	CASKMGTGTNTEAFF
TRBJ2-7	TRBV11-3	TRBD1	.	TGTGCCAGCAGCTTAAGGGACAGGGACTACGAGCAGTACTTC	CASSLRDRDYEQYF
TRBJ2-1	TRBV5-1	.	.	TGCGCCAGCAGCTTGGCCTTGTACAATGAGCAGTTCTTC	CASSLALYNEQFF
TRBJ1-5	TRBV5-6	TRBD1	.	TGTGCCAGCAGCTTGAGGACAGGGGTCCAGCCCCAGCATTTT	CASSLRTGVQPQHF
TRBJ1-1	TRBV12-3/TRBV12-4	.	.	TGTGCCAGCAGTTCCGGGACATTCGGAGCTTTCTTT	CASSSGTFGAFF
TRBJ1-1	TRBV6-5	.	few	TGTGCCAGCAGTTACGGGAGTATAGGGGACACCCATGAAGCTTTCTTT	CASSYGSIGDTHEAFF
TRBJ1-4	TRBV7-2	.	few	TGTGCCAGCAGCTTATCCAGGGTGAATGAAAAACTGTTTTTT	CASSLSRVNEKLFF
TRBJ1-6	TRBV6-6	TRBD1	.	TGTGCCAGCAGTCCGACGGTGAACTCCGGGACAGTCAATTCACCCCTCCACTTT	CASSPTVNSGTVNSPLHF
TRBJ2-2	TRBV5-5	.	.	TGTGCCAGCAGCCGTGGGGGGTACACCGGGGAGCTGTTTTTT	CASSRGGYTGELFF
TRBJ1-1	TRBV19	.	.	TGTGCCAGTAGCTTGCCCCGGGTCAACACTGAAGCTTTCTTT	CASSLPRVNTEAFF
TRBJ1-2	TRBV18	.	.	TGTGCCAGCTCACAGTCCCAAGCGGAGGGCTACACCTTC	CASSQSQAEGYTF
TRBJ1-5	TRBV18	TRBD1	few	TGTGCCAGCTCACCGACAGGGAAAGGTCAGCCCCAGCATTTT	CASSPTGKGQPQHF
TRBJ2-7	TRBV3-1/TRBV3-2	.	.	TGTGCCAGCAGCCAAGGGTGGACAAACGAGCAGTACTTC	CASSQGWTNEQYF
TRBJ1-2	TRBV5-1	.	.	TGCGCCAGCAGCCCCGGGGAGGGTACCTATGGCTACACCTTC	CASSPGEGTYGYTF
TRBJ1-4	TRBV7-8	.	.	TGTGCCAGCAGCGCGACAGTGGCAACTAATGAAAAACTGTTTTTT	CASSATVATNEKLFF
TRBJ2-7	TRBV5-5	.	.	TGTGCCAGCAGCTTCCTCCACGGGGGCTACGAGCAGTACTTC	CASSFLHGGYEQYF
TRBJ1-1	TRBV11-3	TRBD1	.	TGTGCCAGCAGCTGGGGACAGTCTACTGAAGCTTTCTTT	CASSWGQSTEAFF
TRBJ1-2	TRBV6-5	.	.	TGTGCCAGCAGTTACTTTGGATCCCGGGCTAACTATGGCTACACCTTC	CASSYFGSRANYGYTF
TRBJ1-1	TRBV18	.	.	TGTGCCAGCTCACCGTACACACGGGAGGAAGCTTTCTTT	CASSPYTREEAFF
TRBJ1-1	TRBV19	.	.	TGTGCCAGTCGTCCGGGGGGTTCCGTCACTGAAGCTTTCTTT	CASRPGGSVTEAFF
TRBJ1-2	TRBV7-2	.	.	TGTGCCAGCAGCCCCGCCCCCGGGCAGGGGAGCGATGGCTACACCTTC	CASSPAPGQGSDGYTF
TRBJ2-3	TRBV10-1	.	.	TGCGCCAGCCCCTATTTCACAGATACGCAGTATTTT	CASPYFTDTQYF
TRBJ1-2	TRBV19	.	.	TGTGCCAGTAGCCCCGGCCTCCGAGGTGGCTACACCTTC	CASSPGLRGGYTF